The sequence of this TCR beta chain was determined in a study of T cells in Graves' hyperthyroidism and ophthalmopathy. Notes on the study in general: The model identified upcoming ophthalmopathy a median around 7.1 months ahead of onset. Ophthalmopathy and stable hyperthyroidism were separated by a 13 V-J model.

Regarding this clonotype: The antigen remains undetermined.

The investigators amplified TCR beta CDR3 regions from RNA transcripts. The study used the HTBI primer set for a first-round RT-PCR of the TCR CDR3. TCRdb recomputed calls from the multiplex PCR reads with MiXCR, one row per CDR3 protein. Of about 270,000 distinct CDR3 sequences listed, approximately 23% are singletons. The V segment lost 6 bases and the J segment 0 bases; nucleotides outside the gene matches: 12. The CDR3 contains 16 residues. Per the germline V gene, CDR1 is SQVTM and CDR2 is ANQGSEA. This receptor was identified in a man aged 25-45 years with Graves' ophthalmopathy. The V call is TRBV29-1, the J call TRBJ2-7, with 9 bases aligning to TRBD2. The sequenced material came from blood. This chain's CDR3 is CSVEGYSGSPSYEQYF. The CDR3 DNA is TGCAGCGTCGAGGGATATAGCGGGAGCCCCTCCTACGAGCAGTACTTC.